Reported below is one T cell receptor (beta chain). Source study methods: It was from reference gene primer amplification that nucleated cell counts were estimated. The assay was immunoSEQ multiplex PCR, and TCRdb's table has in-frame clones only and misses some. Clonal size and the V and J genes are those of that table, whereas D and trimming came from the DNA. This sample carries around 200,000 clones, 75% to 90% of them seen once, and the ten largest clones take roughly 1.2%. The CDR3 consists of 13 residues. Germline V lookup: CDR1 SNHLY, CDR2 FYNNEI. V shed 7 bases and J 2 bases; nucleotides not matched to a gene: 1. The source of the sample is a study of blood T cell repertoires in COVID-19.

This clonotype was sampled from a man younger than 45 who had recovered from COVID-19. The specimen was PBMCs or T cells enriched from blood (not recorded which). The gene calls are TRBV2 and TRBJ1-3; 8 bases fit TRBD1. The DNA for the CDR3 is TGTGCCAGCACCAGGGGGCCTGGAAACACCATATATTTT. Amino acid sequence: CASTRGPGNTIYF.